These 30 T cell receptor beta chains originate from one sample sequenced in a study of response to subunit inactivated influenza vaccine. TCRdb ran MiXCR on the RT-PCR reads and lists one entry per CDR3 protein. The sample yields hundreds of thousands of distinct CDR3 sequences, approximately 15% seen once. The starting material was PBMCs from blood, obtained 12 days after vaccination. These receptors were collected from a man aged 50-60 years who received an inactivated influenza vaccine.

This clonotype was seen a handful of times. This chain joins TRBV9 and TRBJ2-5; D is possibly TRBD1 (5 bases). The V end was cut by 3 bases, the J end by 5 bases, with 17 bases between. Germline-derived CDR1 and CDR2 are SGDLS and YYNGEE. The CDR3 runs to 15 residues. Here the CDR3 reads CASSAVRDSLETQYF. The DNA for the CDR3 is TGTGCCAGCAGCGCAGTAAGAGACAGTTTGGAGACCCAGTACTTC.

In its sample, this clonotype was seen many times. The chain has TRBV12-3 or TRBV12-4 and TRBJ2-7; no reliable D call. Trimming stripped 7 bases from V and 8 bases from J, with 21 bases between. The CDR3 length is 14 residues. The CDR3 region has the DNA TGTGCCAGCACTACAGACTCCTCTAAATTCAAGCAGTACTTC. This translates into CASTTDSSKFKQYF.

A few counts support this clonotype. The DNA of the CDR3 is TGCAGCGCTGGCGGCAGGAACACTGAAGCTTTCTTT. Protein product: CSAGGRNTEAFF. The gene calls are TRBV29-1 and TRBJ1-1; D gene ambiguous. The germline CDR1 and CDR2 sequences are SQVTM and ANQGSEA. V was cut by 7 bases and J by 1 base, with 10 bases left in between. There are 12 residues in the CDR3.

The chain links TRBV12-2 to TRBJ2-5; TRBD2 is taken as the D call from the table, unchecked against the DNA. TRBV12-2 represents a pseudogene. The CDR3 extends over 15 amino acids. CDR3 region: CASRHPTSDQETQYF. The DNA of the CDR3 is TGTGCAAGTCGTCACCCGACTAGCGACCAAGAGACCCAGTACTTC.

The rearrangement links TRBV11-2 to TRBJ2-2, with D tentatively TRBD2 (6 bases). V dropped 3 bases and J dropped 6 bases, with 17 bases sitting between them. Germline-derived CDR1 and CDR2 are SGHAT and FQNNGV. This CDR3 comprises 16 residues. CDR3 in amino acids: CASSFGDFSRAGELFF. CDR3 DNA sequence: TGTGCCAGCAGCTTCGGGGACTTTTCTCGTGCCGGGGAGCTGTTTTTT.

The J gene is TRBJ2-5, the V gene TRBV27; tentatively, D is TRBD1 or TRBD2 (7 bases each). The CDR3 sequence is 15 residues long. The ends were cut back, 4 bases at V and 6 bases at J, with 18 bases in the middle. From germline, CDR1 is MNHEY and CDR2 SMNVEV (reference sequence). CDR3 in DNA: TGTGCCAGCAGTTCTTCAGGGGGGGGATTAAAGACCCAGTACTTC. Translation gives CASSSSGGGLKTQYF.

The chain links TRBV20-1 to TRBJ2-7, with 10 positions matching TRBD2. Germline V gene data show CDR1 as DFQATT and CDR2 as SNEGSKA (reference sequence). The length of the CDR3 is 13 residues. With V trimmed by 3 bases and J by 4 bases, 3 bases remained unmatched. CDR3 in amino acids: CSASGGLAYEQYF. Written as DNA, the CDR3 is TGCAGTGCTAGCGGGGGACTAGCGTACGAGCAGTACTTC.

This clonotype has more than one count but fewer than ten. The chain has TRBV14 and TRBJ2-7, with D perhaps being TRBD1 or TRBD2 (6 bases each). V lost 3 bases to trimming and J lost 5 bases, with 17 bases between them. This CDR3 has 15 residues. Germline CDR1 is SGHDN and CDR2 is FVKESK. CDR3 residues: CASSHFPRGVHEQYF. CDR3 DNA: TGTGCCAGCAGCCACTTCCCAAGGGGGGTCCACGAGCAGTACTTC.

The CDR3 region has the DNA TGTGCCAGCAGTTCACCTGGACAAGCTGAAGCTTTCTTT. Amino acids: CASSSPGQAEAFF. J is TRBJ1-1 and V is TRBV28; D might be TRBD1 (5 bases). Per the germline V gene, CDR1 is MDHEN and CDR2 is SYDVKM. Trimming pared 4 bases from V and 6 bases from J, leaving 12 bases between. CDR3 size: 13 residues.

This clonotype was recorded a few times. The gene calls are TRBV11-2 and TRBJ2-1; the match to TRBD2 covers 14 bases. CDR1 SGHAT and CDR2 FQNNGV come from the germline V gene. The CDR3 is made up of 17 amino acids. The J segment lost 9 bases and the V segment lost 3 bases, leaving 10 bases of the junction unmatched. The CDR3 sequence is CASSFARTSGRPREQFF. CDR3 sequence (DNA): TGTGCCAGCAGCTTTGCCCGGACTAGCGGGAGGCCCCGTGAGCAGTTCTTC.

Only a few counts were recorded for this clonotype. For the CDR3, the DNA is TGCAGTGGGCTCAAGGAACCCAGCACAGATACGCAGTATTTT. It translates to CSGLKEPSTDTQYF. The chain carries TRBV20-1 and TRBJ2-3, with no clear D. V was shortened by 7 bases and J by 0 bases, with 14 bases between the two germline ends. Germline CDR1 is DFQATT and CDR2 is SNEGSKA (reference sequence). This CDR3 spans 14 amino acids.

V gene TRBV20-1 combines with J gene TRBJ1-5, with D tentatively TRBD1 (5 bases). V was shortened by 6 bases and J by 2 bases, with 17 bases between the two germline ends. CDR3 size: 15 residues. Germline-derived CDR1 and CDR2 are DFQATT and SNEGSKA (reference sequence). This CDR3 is CSAPLAGERNQPQHF. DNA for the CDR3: TGCAGTGCCCCTTTAGCGGGGGAGCGCAATCAGCCCCAGCATTTT.

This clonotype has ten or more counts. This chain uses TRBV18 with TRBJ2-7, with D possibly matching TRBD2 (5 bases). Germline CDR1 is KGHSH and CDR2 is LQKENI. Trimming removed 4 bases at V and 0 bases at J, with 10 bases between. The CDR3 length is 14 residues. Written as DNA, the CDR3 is TGTGCCAGCTCACATCCGGGATTCTCCTACGAGCAGTACTTC. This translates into CASSHPGFSYEQYF.

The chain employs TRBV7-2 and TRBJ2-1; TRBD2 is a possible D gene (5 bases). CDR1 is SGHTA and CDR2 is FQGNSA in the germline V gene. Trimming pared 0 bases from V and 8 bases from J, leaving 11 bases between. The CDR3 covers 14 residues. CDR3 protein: CASSLASSTHEQFF. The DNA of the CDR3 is TGTGCCAGCAGCTTAGCGTCTAGCACCCATGAGCAGTTCTTC.

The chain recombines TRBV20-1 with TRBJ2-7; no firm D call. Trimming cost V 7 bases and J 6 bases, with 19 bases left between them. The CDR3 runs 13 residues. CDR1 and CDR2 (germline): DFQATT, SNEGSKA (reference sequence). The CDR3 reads CSVRTSIFSEQYF. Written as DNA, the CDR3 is TGCAGTGTTCGCACATCTATTTTCTCCGAGCAGTACTTC.

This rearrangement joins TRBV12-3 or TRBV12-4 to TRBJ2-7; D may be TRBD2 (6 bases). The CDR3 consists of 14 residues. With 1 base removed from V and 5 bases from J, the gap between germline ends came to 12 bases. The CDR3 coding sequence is TGTGCCAGCAGTTTAGGACTAGGTAGCAACGAGCAGTACTTC. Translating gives CASSLGLGSNEQYF.

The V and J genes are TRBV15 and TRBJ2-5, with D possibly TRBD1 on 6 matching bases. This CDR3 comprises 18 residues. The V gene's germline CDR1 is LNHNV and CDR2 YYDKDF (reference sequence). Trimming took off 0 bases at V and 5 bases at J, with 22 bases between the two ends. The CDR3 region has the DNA TGTGCCACCAGCAGAGATAAGGGACACCTGCCAAAGTCGGAGACCCAGTACTTC. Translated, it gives CATSRDKGHLPKSETQYF.

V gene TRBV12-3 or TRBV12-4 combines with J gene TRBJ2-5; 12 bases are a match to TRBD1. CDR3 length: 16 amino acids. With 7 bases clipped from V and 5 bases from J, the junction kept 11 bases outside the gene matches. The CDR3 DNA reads TGTGCCAGCACCGACCTCGGGACAGGGGGCCGGGAGACCCAGTACTTC. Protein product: CASTDLGTGGRETQYF.

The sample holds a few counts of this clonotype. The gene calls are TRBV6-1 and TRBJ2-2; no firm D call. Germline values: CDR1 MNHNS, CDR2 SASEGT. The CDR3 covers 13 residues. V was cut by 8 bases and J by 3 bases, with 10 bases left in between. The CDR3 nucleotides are TGTGCCAGCCTCAGAAAGGACACCGGGGAGCTGTTTTTT. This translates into CASLRKDTGELFF.

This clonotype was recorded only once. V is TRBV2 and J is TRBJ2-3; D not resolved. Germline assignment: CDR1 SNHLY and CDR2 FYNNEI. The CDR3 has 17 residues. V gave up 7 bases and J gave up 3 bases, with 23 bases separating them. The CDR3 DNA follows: TGTGCCAGCAACCCTCCCCTCGGAGTCGTCTTTACAGATACGCAGTATTTT. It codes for CASNPPLGVVFTDTQYF. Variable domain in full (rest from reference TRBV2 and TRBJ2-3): EPEVTQTPSHQVTQMGQEVILRCVPISNHLYFYWYRQILGQKVEFLVSFYNNEISEKSEIFDDQFSVERPDGSNFTLKIRSTKLEDSAMYFCASNPPLGVVFTDTQYFGPGTRLTVL.

This CDR3 is CASSYTLSEQFF. The DNA for the CDR3 is TGTGCCAGCAGTTACACCTTGAGTGAGCAGTTCTTC. This chain links TRBV6-2 or TRBV6-3 with TRBJ2-1, with unresolved D. This CDR3 contains 12 residues. CDR1 and CDR2 from the germline V gene are MNHEY and SVGEGT. Trimming shortened V by 2 bases and J by 9 bases, and 8 bases separated the two germline ends.

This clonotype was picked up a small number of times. CDR3 protein: CASSSPTGWEDTQYF. For the CDR3, the DNA is TGTGCCAGCAGTTCTCCGACAGGGTGGGAAGATACGCAGTATTTT. The gene calls are TRBV6-2 or TRBV6-3 and TRBJ2-3; 7 bases align to TRBD1. The CDR3 is 15 residues long. Unmatched junction bases numbered 9, after V lost 4 bases and J lost 5 bases. The germline CDR1 and CDR2 sequences are MNHEY and SVGEGT.

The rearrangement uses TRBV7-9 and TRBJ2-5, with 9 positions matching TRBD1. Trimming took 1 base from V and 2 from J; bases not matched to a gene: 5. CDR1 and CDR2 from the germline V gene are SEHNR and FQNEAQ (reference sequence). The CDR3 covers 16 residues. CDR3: CASSLGDRDLQETQYF. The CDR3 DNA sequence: TGTGCCAGCAGCTTAGGGGACAGGGACCTGCAAGAGACCCAGTACTTC.

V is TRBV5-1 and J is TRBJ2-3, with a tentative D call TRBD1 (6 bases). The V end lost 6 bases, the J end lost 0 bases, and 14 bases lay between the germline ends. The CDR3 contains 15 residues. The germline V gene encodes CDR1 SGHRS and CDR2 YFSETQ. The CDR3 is CASKLRDTSTDTQYF. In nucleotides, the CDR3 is TGCGCCAGCAAACTCCGGGACACCAGCACAGATACGCAGTATTTT.

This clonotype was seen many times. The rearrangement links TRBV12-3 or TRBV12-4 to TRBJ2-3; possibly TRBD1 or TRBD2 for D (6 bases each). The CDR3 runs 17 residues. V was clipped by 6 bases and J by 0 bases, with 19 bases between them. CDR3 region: CASSAGSGGWSTDTQYF. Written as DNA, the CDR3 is TGTGCCAGCAGCGCTGGCTCCGGGGGCTGGAGCACAGATACGCAGTATTTT.

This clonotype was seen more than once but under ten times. Written as DNA, the CDR3 is TGCGCCAGCAGCTCAGAAAGGTTCGAGCAGTACTTC. Amino acids: CASSSERFEQYF. The chain joins TRBV5-1 to TRBJ2-7, with D hard to call. V lost 3 bases to trimming and J lost 6 bases, with 10 bases between them. The CDR3 has 12 residues. From germline, CDR1 is SGHRS and CDR2 YFSETQ. The entire variable domain, with the rest obtained from reference TRBV5-1 and TRBJ2-7, is as follows: KAGVTQTPRYLIKTRGQQVTLSCSPISGHRSVSWYQQTPGQGLQFLFEYFSETQRNKGNFPGRFSGRQFSNSRSEMNVSTLELGDSALYLCASSSERFEQYFGPGTRLTVT.

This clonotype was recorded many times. The CDR3 spells CSASSGGLSTQETQYF. The CDR3 nucleotides read TGCAGTGCTAGTTCCGGCGGGCTGTCTACCCAAGAGACCCAGTACTTC. This chain joins TRBV20-1 and TRBJ2-5; perhaps TRBD2 as D (5 bases). This CDR3 region has 16 residues. The V and J ends lost 3 bases and 1 base respectively, with 18 bases between them. The V gene's germline CDR1 is DFQATT and CDR2 SNEGSKA (reference sequence).

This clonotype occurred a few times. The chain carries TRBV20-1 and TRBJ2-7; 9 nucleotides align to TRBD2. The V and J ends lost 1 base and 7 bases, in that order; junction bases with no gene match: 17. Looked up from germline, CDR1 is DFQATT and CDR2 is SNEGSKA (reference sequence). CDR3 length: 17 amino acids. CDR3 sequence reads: CSARGPGMAGGLGEQYF. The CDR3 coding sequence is TGCAGTGCTAGAGGCCCGGGGATGGCGGGAGGGCTGGGTGAGCAGTACTTC.

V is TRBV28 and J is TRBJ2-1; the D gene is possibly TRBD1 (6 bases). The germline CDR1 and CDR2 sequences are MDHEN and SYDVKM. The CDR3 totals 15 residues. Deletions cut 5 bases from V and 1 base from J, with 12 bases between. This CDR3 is CASSASRGSYNEQFF. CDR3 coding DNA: TGTGCCAGCAGTGCATCTAGGGGGTCCTACAATGAGCAGTTCTTC.

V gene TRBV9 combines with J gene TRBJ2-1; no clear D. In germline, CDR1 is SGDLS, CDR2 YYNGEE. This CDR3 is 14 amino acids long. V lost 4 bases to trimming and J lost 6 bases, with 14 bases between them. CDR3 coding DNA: TGTGCCAGCAGCCCCCCGGCGGTGGGCAATGAGCAGTTCTTC. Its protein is CASSPPAVGNEQFF. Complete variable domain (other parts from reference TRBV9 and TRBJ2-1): DSGVTQTPKHLITATGQRVTLRCSPRSGDLSVYWYQQSLDQGLQFLIQYYNGEERAKGNILERFSAQQFPDLHSELNLSSLELGDSALYFCASSPPAVGNEQFFGPGTRLTVL.